The present TCR beta chain was sequenced within a study of blood T cell repertoires in COVID-19 (dated by TCRdb to the early 2020s). Study-level background: The collaborator samples originated in the United States, Italy and Spain and spanned the acute and convalescent phases of COVID-19. Nearly every sample came with metadata listing a de-identified subject ID, COVID-19 status, age in years and sex. The dataset comprised deeply sampled blood TCRbeta repertoires from subjects exposed to, actively infected with, or recovered from COVID-19. Where HLA class I and class II types were available, the types were taken from metadata supplied by the sample provider, not from assay-based typing. The samples were drawn from two sources: the first 160 participants of the ongoing ImmuneRACE study, and 1,000 to 1,500 subjects contributed by 6 global collaborators. The material from the prospective study consisted of cDNA or gDNA derived from T cells, B-cell-depleted T cells, or PBMCs. The repertoires were released in a freely available public database meant as a resource for research on the immune response to SARS-CoV-2.

TCRbeta CDR3 regions were amplified from genomic DNA using the immunoSEQ Assay, a bias-controlled multiplex PCR. For the original study's pipeline: Nucleated cell counts per sample were estimated from amplification of reference gene primers within the assay. To quantify the absolute abundance of each unique TCRbeta CDR3 rearrangement, sequence reads were collapsed and filtered. Productive Simpson clonality was computed per sample as the square root of Simpson's diversity index over productive rearrangements. What TCRdb holds here is the immuneACCESS table cut down to in-frame rearrangements. Part of the clones is not present; checked against another copy, under half of the missing clones reflect an unresolved V gene, and the others are unexplained. From that table come the V and J calls and clone size; the DNA was used to work out D and trimming. The table for this sample lists a few hundred thousand clones; around 90% of them were counted only once. Of the sample, around 9.3% falls within the top ten clones.

What the authors observed across the whole study: The quantity of clinical and demographic metadata differed by source and by participant and was supplied without curation.

As concerns this clone: No antigen is known for it. Qualities for individual bases were not recorded, and no much larger clone is one base off.

Enrolling through a virtual design, the prospective study's participants ranged in age from roughly 18 to 100 years and lived across roughly 23 United States geographic areas. In the prospective study, participants were assigned to cohorts based on the clinical history participants reported in a screening survey and a study questionnaire. For ImmuneRACE Cohort 3, a participant was defined as recovered based on two consecutive negative NP/OP PCR tests, clearance by a healthcare professional, or resolution of symptoms. Mobile phlebotomists in the prospective study collected whole blood, serum and a nasopharyngeal or oropharyngeal swab from every participant. Over an approximately two-month period, participants in the prospective study had the option of providing additional blood draws and questionnaires. Before DNA extraction, blood samples from the prospective study were shipped at room temperature or frozen.

The TCR was taken from a young woman who had recovered from COVID-19. Sequences were obtained from PBMCs or T cells enriched from blood (not recorded which).

The encoded CDR3 is CASLTVPPLHF. The nucleotide sequence reads as follows: TGTGCCAGCCTGACAGTCCCACCCCTCCACTTT. The chain couples TRBV28 to TRBJ1-6; a weak D assignment points to TRBD1 (5 bases agree). The cysteine opens and the phenylalanine closes a CDR3 of 11 amino acids. Only the CDR3 DNA is retained, 33 bases long and in frame from the first base. CDR1 and CDR2 are drawn from the germline V gene: MDHEN, SYDVKM. Relative to germline, V is 8 bases shorter and J is 11 bases shorter, with 10 bases between their ends.